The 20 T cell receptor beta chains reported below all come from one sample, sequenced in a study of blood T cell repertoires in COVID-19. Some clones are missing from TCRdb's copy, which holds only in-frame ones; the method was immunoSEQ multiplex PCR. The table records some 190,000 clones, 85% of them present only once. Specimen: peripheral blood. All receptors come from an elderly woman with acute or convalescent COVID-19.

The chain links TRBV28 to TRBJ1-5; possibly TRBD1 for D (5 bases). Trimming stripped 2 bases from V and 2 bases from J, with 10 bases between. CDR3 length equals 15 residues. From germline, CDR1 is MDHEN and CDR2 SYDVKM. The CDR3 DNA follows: TGTGCCAGCAGTTTAACGGGGGGAGGCAATCAGCCCCAGCATTTT. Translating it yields CASSLTGGGNQPQHF.

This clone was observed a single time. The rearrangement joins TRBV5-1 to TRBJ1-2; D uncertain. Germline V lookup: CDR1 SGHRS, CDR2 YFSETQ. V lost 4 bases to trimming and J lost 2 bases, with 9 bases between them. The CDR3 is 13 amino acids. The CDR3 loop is CASSPPGNYGYTF. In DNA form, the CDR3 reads TGCGCCAGCAGCCCACCGGGGAACTATGGCTACACCTTC. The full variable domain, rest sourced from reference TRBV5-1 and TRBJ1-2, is KAGVTQTPRYLIKTRGQQVTLSCSPISGHRSVSWYQQTPGQGLQFLFEYFSETQRNKGNFPGRFSGRQFSNSRSEMNVSTLELGDSALYLCASSPPGNYGYTFGSGTRLTVV.

CDR3 sequence (DNA): TGCGCCAGCAGCCAAAGGGACACTCACTATGGCTACACCTTC. Amino acid sequence: CASSQRDTHYGYTF. The genes are TRBV4-1 and TRBJ1-2; TRBD1 might be the D (6 bases). The CDR3 sequence is 14 residues long. With 2 bases removed from V and 3 bases from J, the gap between germline ends came to 10 bases. The germline V gene has CDR1 MGHRA and CDR2 YSYEKL.

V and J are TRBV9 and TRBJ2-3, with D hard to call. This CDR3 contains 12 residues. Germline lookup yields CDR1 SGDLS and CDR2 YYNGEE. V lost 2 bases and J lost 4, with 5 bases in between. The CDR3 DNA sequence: TGTGCCAGCAGCGTGTATTCAGATACGCAGTATTTT. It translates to CASSVYSDTQYF.

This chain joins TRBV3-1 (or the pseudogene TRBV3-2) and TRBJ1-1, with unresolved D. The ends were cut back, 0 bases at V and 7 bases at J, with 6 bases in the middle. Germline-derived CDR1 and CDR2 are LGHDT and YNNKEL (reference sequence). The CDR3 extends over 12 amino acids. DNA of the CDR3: TGTGCCAGCAGCCAAGACAACTTTGAAGCTTTCTTT. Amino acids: CASSQDNFEAFF.

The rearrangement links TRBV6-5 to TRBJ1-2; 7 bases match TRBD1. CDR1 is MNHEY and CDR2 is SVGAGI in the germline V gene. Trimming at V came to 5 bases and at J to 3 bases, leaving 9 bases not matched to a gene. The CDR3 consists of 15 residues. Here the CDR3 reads CASSHYEGADYGYTF. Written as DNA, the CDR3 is TGTGCCAGCAGTCACTACGAGGGGGCTGACTATGGCTACACCTTC.

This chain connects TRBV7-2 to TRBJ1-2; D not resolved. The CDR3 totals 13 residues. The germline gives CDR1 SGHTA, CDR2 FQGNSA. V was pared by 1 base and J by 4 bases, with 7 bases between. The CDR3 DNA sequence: TGTGCCAGCAGCTTAGGTGGAGTCTATGGCTACACCTTC. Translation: CASSLGGVYGYTF.

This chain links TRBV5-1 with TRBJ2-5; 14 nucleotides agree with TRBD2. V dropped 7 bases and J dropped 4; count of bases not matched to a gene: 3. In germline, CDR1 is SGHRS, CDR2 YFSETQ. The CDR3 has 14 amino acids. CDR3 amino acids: CASGGLAGGETQYF. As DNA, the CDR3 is TGCGCCAGCGGTGGACTAGCGGGAGGAGAGACCCAGTACTTC.

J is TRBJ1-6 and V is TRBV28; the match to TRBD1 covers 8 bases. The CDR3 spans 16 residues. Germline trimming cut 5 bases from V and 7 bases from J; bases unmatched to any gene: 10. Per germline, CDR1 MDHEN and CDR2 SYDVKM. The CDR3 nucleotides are TGTGCCAGCAGTCCGACAGGGGCGTGGGGAAATTCACCCCTCCACTTT. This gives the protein CASSPTGAWGNSPLHF.

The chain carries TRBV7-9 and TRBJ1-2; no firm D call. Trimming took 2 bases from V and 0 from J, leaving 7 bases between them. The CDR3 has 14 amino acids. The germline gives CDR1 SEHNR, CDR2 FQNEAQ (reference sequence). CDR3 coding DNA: TGTGCCAGCAGCTTAACGGGGACTAACTATGGCTACACCTTC. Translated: CASSLTGTNYGYTF.

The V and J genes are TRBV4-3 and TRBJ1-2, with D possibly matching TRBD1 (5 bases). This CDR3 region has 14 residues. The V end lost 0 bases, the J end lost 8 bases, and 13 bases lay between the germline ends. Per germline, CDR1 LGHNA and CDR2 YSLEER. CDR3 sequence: CASSQDRGEGGYTF. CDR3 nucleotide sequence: TGCGCCAGCAGCCAAGACCGGGGGGAAGGCGGCTACACCTTC.

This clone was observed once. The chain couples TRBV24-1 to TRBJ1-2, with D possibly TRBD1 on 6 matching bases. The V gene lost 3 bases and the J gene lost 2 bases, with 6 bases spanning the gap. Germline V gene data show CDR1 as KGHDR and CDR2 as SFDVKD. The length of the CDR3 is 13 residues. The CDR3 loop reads CATSDDRNYGYTF. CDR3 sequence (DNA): TGTGCCACCAGTGATGACAGGAACTATGGCTACACCTTC.

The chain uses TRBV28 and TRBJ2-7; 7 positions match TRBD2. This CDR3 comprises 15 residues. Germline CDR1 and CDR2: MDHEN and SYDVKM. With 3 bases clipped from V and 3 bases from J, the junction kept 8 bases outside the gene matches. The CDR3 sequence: CASSFYMGGNYEQYF. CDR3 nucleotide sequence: TGTGCCAGCAGTTTTTATATGGGAGGGAACTACGAGCAGTACTTC.

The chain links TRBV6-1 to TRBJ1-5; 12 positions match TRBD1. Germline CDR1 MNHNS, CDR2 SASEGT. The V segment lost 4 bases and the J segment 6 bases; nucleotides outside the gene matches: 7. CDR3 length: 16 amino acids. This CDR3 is CASSGGTGGRLQPQHF. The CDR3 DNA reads TGTGCCAGCAGTGGAGGGACAGGGGGCAGGCTTCAGCCCCAGCATTTT.

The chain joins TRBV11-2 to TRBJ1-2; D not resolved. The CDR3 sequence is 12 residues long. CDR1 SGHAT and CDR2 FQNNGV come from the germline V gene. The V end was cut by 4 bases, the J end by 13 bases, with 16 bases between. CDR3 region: CASSSDTRKLTF. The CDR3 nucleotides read TGTGCCAGCAGCTCCGACACCAGAAAGCTCACCTTC.

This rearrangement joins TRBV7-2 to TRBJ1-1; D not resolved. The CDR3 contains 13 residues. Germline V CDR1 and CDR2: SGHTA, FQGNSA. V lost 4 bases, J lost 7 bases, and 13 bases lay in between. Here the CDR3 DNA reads TGTGCCAGCAGCTCCTCCCAGGCGAGTGAAGCTTTCTTT. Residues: CASSSSQASEAFF.

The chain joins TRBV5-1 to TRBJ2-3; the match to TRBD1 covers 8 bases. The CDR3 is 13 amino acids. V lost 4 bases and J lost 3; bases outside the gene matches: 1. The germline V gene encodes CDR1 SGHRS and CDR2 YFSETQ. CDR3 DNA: TGCGCCAGCAGCGGACAGGGTACAGATACGCAGTATTTT. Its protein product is CASSGQGTDTQYF.

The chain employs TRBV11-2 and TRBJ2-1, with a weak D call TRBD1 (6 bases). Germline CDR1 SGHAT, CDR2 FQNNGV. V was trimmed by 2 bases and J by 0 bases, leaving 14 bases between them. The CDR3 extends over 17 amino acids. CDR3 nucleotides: TGTGCCAGCAGCTTAATGGGGGCGCGGGTCTCCTACAATGAGCAGTTCTTC. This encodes CASSLMGARVSYNEQFF. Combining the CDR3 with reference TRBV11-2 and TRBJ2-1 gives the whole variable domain EAGVAQSPRYKIIEKRQSVAFWCNPISGHATLYWYQQILGQGPKLLIQFQNNGVVDDSQLPKDRFSAERLKGVDSTLKIQPAKLEDSAVYLCASSLMGARVSYNEQFFGPGTRLTVL.

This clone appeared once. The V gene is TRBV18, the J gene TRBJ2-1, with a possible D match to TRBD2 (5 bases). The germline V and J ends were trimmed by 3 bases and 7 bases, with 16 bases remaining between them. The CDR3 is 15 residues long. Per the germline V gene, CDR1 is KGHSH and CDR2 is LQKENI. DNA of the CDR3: TGTGCCAGCTCACCCGGGCAGGTGAGCGGAAATGAGCAGTTCTTC. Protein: CASSPGQVSGNEQFF.

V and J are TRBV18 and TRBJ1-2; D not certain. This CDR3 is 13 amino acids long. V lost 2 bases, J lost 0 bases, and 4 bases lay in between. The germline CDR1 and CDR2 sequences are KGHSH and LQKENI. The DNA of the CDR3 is TGTGCCAGCTCACCAGGGCCTAACTATGGCTACACCTTC. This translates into CASSPGPNYGYTF.